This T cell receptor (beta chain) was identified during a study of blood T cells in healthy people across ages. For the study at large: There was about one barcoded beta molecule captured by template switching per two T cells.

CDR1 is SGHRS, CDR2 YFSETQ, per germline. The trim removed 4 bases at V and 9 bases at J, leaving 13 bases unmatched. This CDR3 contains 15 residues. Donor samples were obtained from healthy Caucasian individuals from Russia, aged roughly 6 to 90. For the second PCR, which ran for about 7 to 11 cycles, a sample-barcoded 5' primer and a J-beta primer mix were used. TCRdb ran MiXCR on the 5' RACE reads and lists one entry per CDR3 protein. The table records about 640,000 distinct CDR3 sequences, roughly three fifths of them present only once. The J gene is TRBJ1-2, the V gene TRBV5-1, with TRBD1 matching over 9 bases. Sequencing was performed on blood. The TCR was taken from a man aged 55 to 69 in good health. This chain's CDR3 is CASSGRTGDSSRYTF. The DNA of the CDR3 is TGCGCCAGCAGCGGGCGGACAGGGGACTCCTCTCGCTACACCTTC. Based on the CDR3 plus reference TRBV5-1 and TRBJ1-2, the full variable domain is KAGVTQTPRYLIKTRGQQVTLSCSPISGHRSVSWYQQTPGQGLQFLFEYFSETQRNKGNFPGRFSGRQFSNSRSEMNVSTLELGDSALYLCASSGRTGDSSRYTFGSGTRLTVV.